Following are 25 T cell receptor beta chains from one sample sequenced in a study of blood T cell repertoires in COVID-19. Libraries were prepared by immunoSEQ multiplex PCR; TCRdb keeps only in-frame clonotypes and omits some of them. The sample contains about 180,000 clones, more than 70% of which appear only once. Source material: peripheral blood. The receptors were sampled from a man in his forties with active or convalescent COVID-19.

This chain joins TRBV5-1 and TRBJ2-1, with TRBD2 as a possible D gene (5 bases). There are 11 residues in the CDR3. V shed 7 bases and J shed 9 bases, with 11 bases lying between them. The germline CDR1 and CDR2 sequences are SGHRS and YFSETQ. The CDR3 DNA follows: TGCGCCAGCGAGGGTTTCGGTGAGCAGTTCTTC. Its protein product is CASEGFGEQFF.

The chain recombines TRBV9 with TRBJ1-2; no clear D. Germline CDR1 reads SGDLS; CDR2 reads YYNGEE. The V end was cut by 3 bases, the J end by 5 bases, with 11 bases between. The CDR3 totals 13 residues. DNA for the CDR3: TGTGCCAGCAGCGGTGCCTCAGTATATGGCTACACCTTC. It specifies CASSGASVYGYTF.

V usage is TRBV19 and J usage is TRBJ1-1; D not certain. The CDR3 extends over 14 amino acids. V was shortened by 5 bases and J by 4 bases, with 14 bases between the two germline ends. Germline-derived CDR1 and CDR2 are LNHDA and SQIVND (reference sequence). The DNA for the CDR3 is TGTGCCAGTAGTCTCTCCTTGGAGAGCACTGAAGCTTTCTTT. Amino acid sequence: CASSLSLESTEAFF. The whole variable domain, filled in from reference TRBV19 and TRBJ1-1, reads DGGITQSPKYLFRKEGQNVTLSCEQNLNHDAMYWYRQDPGQGLRLIYYSQIVNDFQKGDIAEGYSVSREKKESFPLTVTSAQKNPTAFYLCASSLSLESTEAFFGQGTRLTVV.

As DNA, the CDR3 is TGTGCCATCAGTGAACCGGGACAAACGAACACCGGGGAGCTGTTTTTT. Encoded protein: CAISEPGQTNTGELFF. The gene calls are TRBV10-3 and TRBJ2-2; D is perhaps TRBD1 (6 bases). Germline V gives CDR1 ENHRY, CDR2 SYGVKD. V was trimmed by 3 bases and J by 0 bases, leaving 11 bases between them. This CDR3 region has 16 residues.

This sequence joins TRBV7-9 and TRBJ1-1; TRBD1 aligns across 8 bases. In germline, CDR1 is SEHNR, CDR2 FQNEAQ (reference sequence). V gave up 5 bases and J gave up 1 base; unmatched junction bases: 9. The CDR3 has 16 residues. The CDR3 DNA reads TGTGCCAGCAGCCCTGCTACAGGGGGACCGAACACTGAAGCTTTCTTT. Protein product: CASSPATGGPNTEAFF. Looking up the rest from reference TRBV7-9 and TRBJ1-1 gives the full variable domain: DTGVSQNPRHKITKRGQNVTFRCDPISEHNRLYWYRQTLGQGPEFLTYFQNEAQLEKSRLLSDRFSAERPKGSFSTLEIQRTEQGDSAMYLCASSPATGGPNTEAFFGQGTRLTVV.

V and J are TRBV4-1 and TRBJ1-2; 8 bases are a match to TRBD1. Germline V lookup: CDR1 MGHRA, CDR2 YSYEKL. V shed 1 base and J 4 bases; nucleotides not matched to a gene: 26. The CDR3 is 22 residues long. This chain's CDR3 is CASSQVRSSGTGEKTRGYGYTF. The CDR3 region has the DNA TGCGCCAGCAGCCAAGTGCGTTCCTCCGGGACAGGAGAAAAAACACGGGGCTATGGCTACACCTTC.

The chain recombines TRBV28 with TRBJ2-7; D is possibly TRBD1 (6 bases). The CDR3 extends over 15 amino acids. Trimming cost V 5 bases and J 2 bases, with 16 bases left between them. Germline loops: CDR1 MDHEN, CDR2 SYDVKM. CDR3 residues: CASSPTGTTAYEQYF. The CDR3 nucleotides read TGTGCCAGCAGTCCGACGGGGACAACGGCCTACGAGCAGTACTTC.

The V call is TRBV7-2, the J call TRBJ2-7; 10 nucleotides line up with TRBD1. V trimming: 2 bases; J trimming: 0 bases; junction bases outside the gene matches: 4. The CDR3 is 16 amino acids. Germline loops: CDR1 SGHTA, CDR2 FQGNSA. This CDR3 reads CASSLMGQGFSYEQYF. DNA for the CDR3: TGTGCCAGCAGCTTAATGGGACAGGGGTTCTCCTACGAGCAGTACTTC.

This sequence joins TRBV9 and TRBJ1-5; D unclear. Between the trimmed V and J ends, which lost 0 bases and 6 bases, there was a span of 10 bases. In germline, CDR1 is SGDLS, CDR2 YYNGEE. The CDR3 spans 14 residues. In DNA, the CDR3 is TGTGCCAGCAGCGTAGATAGTGGGAGTCAGCCCCAGCATTTT. Its translation is CASSVDSGSQPQHF.

In its sample, this clone was seen a few times. The chain couples TRBV2 to TRBJ1-4; D is ambiguous. CDR1 is SNHLY and CDR2 is FYNNEI in the germline V gene. The CDR3 contains 13 residues. Between the trimmed V and J ends, which lost 7 bases and 3 bases, there was a span of 9 bases. CDR3 in amino acids: CASNGVPNEKLFF. CDR3 DNA: TGTGCCAGCAACGGGGTACCTAATGAAAAACTGTTTTTT.

V gene TRBV7-8 combines with J gene TRBJ2-7; 7 bases are a match to TRBD1. The junction had 18 bases not matched to a gene; V was cut back by 4 bases and J by 0 bases. The germline CDR1 and CDR2 sequences are SGHVS and FQNEAQ. The CDR3 covers 19 residues. In DNA, the CDR3 is TGTGCCAGCAGCTCTTCCGGGACAGCCCAACAAAAGAGCTCCTACGAGCAGTACTTC. Translated, it gives CASSSSGTAQQKSSYEQYF.

The chain links TRBV30 to TRBJ2-4, with 11 bases lining up with TRBD2. In germline, CDR1 is GTSNPN, CDR2 SVGIG (reference sequence). The CDR3 spans 18 residues. The trim removed 2 bases at V and 0 bases at J, leaving 9 bases unmatched. The CDR3 nucleotides are TGTGCCTGGAGTCTACTCTCTAGCGGGGGGTTAGCCAAAAACATTCAGTACTTC. This gives the protein CAWSLLSSGGLAKNIQYF.

V and J are TRBV11-1 and TRBJ2-1; 7 bases match TRBD1. Germline loops: CDR1 SGHAT, CDR2 FQDESV (reference sequence). After removal of 0 bases from V and 1 base from J, the junction contained 3 bases not matched to a gene. The CDR3 covers 16 residues. The DNA for the CDR3 is TGTGCCAGCAGCTTAGCAGGGGGCGCGTCCTACAATGAGCAGTTCTTC. Protein product: CASSLAGGASYNEQFF.

This clone was seen once. The genes are TRBV2 and TRBJ1-5; possible D gene TRBD1, 5 bases. The CDR3 is made up of 13 amino acids. Trimming took 8 bases from V and 3 from J, leaving 11 bases between them. Germline CDR1 and CDR2: SNHLY and FYNNEI. The CDR3 sequence is CASGRGINQPQHF. DNA for the CDR3: TGTGCCAGCGGTAGGGGAATCAATCAGCCCCAGCATTTT.

V gene TRBV2 combines with J gene TRBJ1-1, with 9 bases lining up with TRBD1. The germline V gene has CDR1 SNHLY and CDR2 FYNNEI. After removal of 5 bases from V and 6 bases from J, the junction contained 1 base not matched to a gene. The CDR3 spans 12 residues. The CDR3 DNA reads as TGTGCCAGCAGTACAGGGGGCTCTGAAGCTTTCTTT. Protein: CASSTGGSEAFF.

This chain links TRBV9 with TRBJ2-7; D unresolved. The CDR3 has 15 amino acids. The V gene lost 0 bases and the J gene lost 0 bases, with 10 bases spanning the gap. Germline assignment: CDR1 SGDLS and CDR2 YYNGEE. CDR3 protein: CASSVGQASSYEQYF. The CDR3 DNA sequence: TGTGCCAGCAGCGTAGGGCAGGCGAGCTCCTACGAGCAGTACTTC.

This sequence joins TRBV6-6 and TRBJ1-4; possibly TRBD1 for D (6 bases). V dropped 7 bases and J dropped 10 bases, with 13 bases sitting between them. From germline, CDR1 is MNHNY and CDR2 SVGAGI (reference sequence). The CDR3 is made up of 12 amino acids. CDR3 DNA: TGTGCCAGCAAAGCAGGGGATGGAAAACTGTTTTTT. Translating gives CASKAGDGKLFF.

The V call is TRBV10-1, the J call TRBJ2-3; no clear D gene. Trimming left V 3 bases short and J 2 bases short, with 9 bases between. CDR3 length: 14 residues. Germline-derived CDR1 and CDR2 are WNHNN and SYGVQD (reference sequence). CDR3 region: CASSDSRFTDTQYF. The CDR3 nucleotides are TGCGCCAGCAGTGACTCACGGTTCACAGATACGCAGTATTTT.

The chain combines TRBV5-6 with TRBJ1-3; 7 nucleotides align to TRBD1. CDR3 length: 14 residues. The V segment lost 3 bases and the J segment 1 base; nucleotides outside the gene matches: 1. The germline V gene has CDR1 SGHDT and CDR2 YYEEEE. The chain's CDR3 is CASSSTGSGNTIYF. CDR3 bases: TGTGCCAGCAGCTCGACAGGGTCTGGAAACACCATATATTTT.

The genes are TRBV27 and TRBJ1-6; tentatively, D is TRBD1 (5 bases). Looked up from germline, CDR1 is MNHEY and CDR2 is SMNVEV (reference sequence). The CDR3 runs 16 residues. Trimming removed 0 bases from V and 7 bases from J, with 13 bases in between. CDR3 protein: CASSLSPTPGNSPLHF. CDR3 in DNA: TGTGCCAGCAGTTTATCCCCTACCCCAGGGAATTCACCCCTCCACTTT.

The chain uses TRBV7-6 and TRBJ1-2, with 9 bases lining up with TRBD1. Germline V gene data show CDR1 as SGHVS and CDR2 as FNYEAQ. This CDR3 has 17 amino acids. Trimming removed 5 bases from V and 4 bases from J; junction bases left unmatched: 14. CDR3 in amino acids: CASSARPGQGSIYGYTF. The CDR3 DNA is TGTGCCAGCAGCGCCCGGCCGGGACAGGGTAGTATCTATGGCTACACCTTC.

CDR3 coding DNA: TGCGCCAGCAGCCAAAGCCCTGGCCCCATGGCCTACTATGCCATCTATGGCTACACCTTC. Its protein is CASSQSPGPMAYYAIYGYTF. The V and J genes are TRBV4-1 and TRBJ1-2, with D unresolved. The CDR3 has 20 residues. Trimming cost V 2 bases and J 4 bases, with 29 bases left between them. Germline V gives CDR1 MGHRA, CDR2 YSYEKL.

This chain links TRBV5-8 with TRBJ2-5; D is perhaps TRBD1 (6 bases). The CDR3 is 10 amino acids. Germline V gene data show CDR1 as SGHTS and CDR2 as YDEGEE. Deletions cut 6 bases from V and 9 bases from J, with 9 bases between. CDR3 bases: TGTGCCAGCACCCCAGGGGCCCAGTACTTC. Translated, it gives CASTPGAQYF.

This CDR3 reads CASSIRDREYNEQFF. The CDR3 DNA reads as TGTGCCAGCAGCATCCGGGACAGAGAATACAATGAGCAGTTCTTC. The chain recombines TRBV5-6 with TRBJ2-1; TRBD1 agrees at 7 bases. There are 15 residues in the CDR3. V trimming: 4 bases; J trimming: 4 bases; junction bases outside the gene matches: 8. Per the germline V gene, CDR1 is SGHDT and CDR2 is YYEEEE.

This clone was counted a few times. This sample also contains other DNA sequences that code for the same CDR3. CDR3 nucleotides: TGCGCCAGCAGCTTGGCAGGGGGGAACACTGAAGCTTTCTTT. Protein: CASSLAGGNTEAFF. The chain links TRBV5-1 to TRBJ1-1; 7 bases match TRBD1. J was trimmed by 1 base and V by 0 bases; bases with no gene match: 0. CDR1 and CDR2 (germline): SGHRS, YFSETQ. The CDR3 spans 14 residues.